This T cell receptor (beta chain) was identified during a study of patients and donors after allogeneic stem cell transplantation. TCRdb independently ran MiXCR on the RT-PCR reads; one entry per CDR3 protein. Among 45,000 to 65,000 distinct CDR3 sequences listed, less than 15% were seen once. There are 17 residues in the CDR3. The V gene end was trimmed by 4 bases and the J gene end by 5 bases; junction bases not matched to a gene: 12. Germline V gene sequence: CDR1 LGHDT, CDR2 YNNKEL (reference sequence). Sequenced input: blood, either unsorted or a sorted T cell fraction (not recorded which). The chain uses TRBV3-1 and TRBJ2-1; 9 bases line up with TRBD2. The clonotype originates from a human donor who was either an allogeneic HSCT recipient or a stem cell or donor lymphocyte infusion donor (not recorded which). It is not recorded whose cells these are; they may come from a transplant donor. The DNA for the CDR3 is TGTGCCAGCAGCCGCCTGTTGGTAGCGGGAGCGGACAATGAGCAGTTCTTC. Its translation: CASSRLLVAGADNEQFF.